These T cell receptor beta chains were read from a single sample in a study of cytomegalovirus exposure and HLA in healthy donors. This table comes from immunoSEQ multiplex PCR, and its TCRdb copy is limited to in-frame clones, with some not included. In the table there are 35,000 to 45,000 clones, roughly 80% of which are singletons. The material sequenced was PBMCs. The source of these receptors is a woman under 30 in good health and CMV-seropositive. Each CDR3 is given without its conserved first and last residue. Each record gives: J gene, V gene, CDR3 protein.

>TRBJ2-3|TRBV4-3
ASSQSLQDTQY
>TRBJ2-1|TRBV5-1
ASSLRSRPPYNEQF
>TRBJ2-6|TRBV27
ASSGGLAGGALGANVLT
>TRBJ1-2|TRBV6-5
ASNPRQGSYGYT
>TRBJ2-7|TRBV6-6
ASSLGGSSSYEQY
>TRBJ1-5|TRBV28
ASSLSSWWTGDSNQPQH
>TRBJ1-1|TRBV7-2
ASSLKGSITEAF
>TRBJ2-2|TRBV5-6
ASRLLGAENTGELF
>-|TRBV19
ASSSPHEQY
>TRBJ1-6|TRBV27
ASSWGQGSPLH
>TRBJ2-1|TRBV4-3
ASSHLISPPRTYNEQF
>TRBJ2-7|TRBV4-2
ASGPPPGQGDSSYEQY
>TRBJ2-7|TRBV28
ASSAFQGGSYEQY
>TRBJ2-3|TRBV6-1
ASRGGRGTDTQY
>TRBJ2-2|TRBV5-4
ASSLAGGTGELF
>TRBJ2-5|TRBV13
ASSLGRSSWETQY
>TRBJ2-7|TRBV4-3
ASSLSPPSGFNEQY
>TRBJ2-7|TRBV25-1
ASSGSGQESGHEQY
>TRBJ1-1|TRBV28
ASSLARGNTEAF
>TRBJ1-2|TRBV19
ASSMGQLNYGYT
>TRBJ1-5|TRBV30
AWSGGGVGRQPQH
>TRBJ1-4|TRBV5-1
ASSLNSQNEKLF
>TRBJ1-2|TRBV6-1
ASSENRVVIHGYT
>TRBJ1-6|TRBV5-4
ASRRRENSPLH
>TRBJ2-7|TRBV11-3
ASSLAGKEQY
>TRBJ1-2|TRBV7-8
ASSPGRSYYGYT
>TRBJ2-5|TRBV7-2
ASSLVSQREGRQY
>TRBJ2-5|TRBV5-6
ASSPPPRAETQY
>TRBJ1-6|TRBV5-1
ASSLGDRENSPLH
>TRBJ1-6|TRBV9
ASSVQAQLGSGGYNSPLH
>TRBJ1-1|TRBV18
ASSPTRGNTEAF
>TRBJ2-1|TRBV7-6
ASSLASGAYNEQF
>TRBJ2-7|TRBV25-1
ASSDVAERGEQY
>TRBJ2-5|TRBV7-8
ASVRGETQY
>TRBJ2-2|TRBV7-9
ASSTTLLTDFTGELF
>TRBJ1-1|TRBV6-5
AASRQSNTEAF
>TRBJ2-1|TRBV7-7
ASSSTSGGAFFSSYNEQF
>TRBJ2-7|TRBV28
ASRLKSSYEQY
>TRBJ2-7|TRBV9
ASSVDSSYEQY
>TRBJ2-1|TRBV4-1
ASSQTGTGVNEQF
>TRBJ2-7|TRBV11-3
ASSFDRVGGQPGEQY
>TRBJ2-7|TRBV7-2
ASSLDGQGVYEQY
>TRBJ1-6|TRBV10-3
AISESISGTSNSPLH
>TRBJ2-5|TRBV7-9
ASSLKSGGVETQY
>TRBJ2-1|TRBV29-1
SAALGLAVYNEQF
>TRBJ2-5|TRBV6-5
ASSYSAQGGRETQY
>TRBJ1-5|TRBV6-1
ASSEGEGGQPQH
>TRBJ1-2|TRBV30
AWNRDYGYT
>TRBJ1-3|TRBV6-1
ASSEHWGGSSGNTIY
>TRBJ2-7|TRBV7-3
ASSLSGTSGNEQY
>TRBJ2-2|TRBV13
ASFGTGGGGELF
>TRBJ1-4|TRBV7-2
ASSPQRGIEKLF
>TRBJ2-1|TRBV29-1
SVRTSGDYNEQF
>TRBJ2-3|TRBV9
ASSMAGSTDTQY
>TRBJ2-4|TRBV23-1
ASSHGQGLAKNIQY